This T cell receptor (beta chain) appears in the sequencing data of a study of blood T cell repertoires in COVID-19. In the study overall: Samples came from the United States, Italy and Spain, spanning acute and convalescent COVID-19.

V dropped 4 bases and J dropped 5; count of bases not matched to a gene: 3. From germline, CDR1 is LGHDT and CDR2 YNNKEL (reference sequence). The CDR3 is 16 amino acids. In the original analysis: Scientists estimated how many nucleated cells there were by amplifying reference gene primers. TCRdb keeps only in-frame clones here, not all; method: immunoSEQ multiplex PCR. Clonal size and the V and J genes are those of that table, whereas D and trimming came from the DNA. The sample shows about 95,000 clones, approximately 84% of them seen only once. The receptor comes from a man aged 80 or over with active or convalescent COVID-19. The sequenced sample was peripheral blood. V usage is TRBV3-1 (or the pseudogene TRBV3-2) and J usage is TRBJ2-2; 14 nucleotides match TRBD2. CDR3 sequence (DNA): TGTGCCAGCAGCCGACTAGCGGGGGGGCGGACCGGGGAGCTGTTTTTT. Its protein is CASSRLAGGRTGELFF.